This T cell receptor beta chain was sequenced for a study of T cell repertoires in cytomegalovirus infection. TCRdb processed the reads anew with MiXCR; each CDR3 protein has one entry. Of some 600,000 distinct CDR3 sequences listed, 24% are singletons. Germline lookup yields CDR1 MRHNA and CDR2 SNTAGT. The CDR3 contains 13 residues. Trimming took off 4 bases at V and 8 bases at J, with 12 bases between the two ends. This TCR was recovered from a human donor in good health (CMV status not recorded). Some clones in this sample may be carry-over from other donors' samples. Sequenced sample: CD8+ T cells from PBMCs. This chain links TRBV6-4 with TRBJ2-1; D gene unclear. In nucleotides, the CDR3 is TGTGCCAGCAGTGGCTTCACCGGAGATGAGCAGTTCTTC. Translated, it gives CASSGFTGDEQFF.